The 17 T cell receptor beta chains below come from one sample, sequenced in a study of identical twins. TCRdb reanalysed the 5' RACE reads using MiXCR and keeps one entry per CDR3 protein. The sample has roughly 1.6 million distinct CDR3 sequences, 32% seen once. The source material was cord blood. The receptors here all came from a newborn girl in good health.

In its sample, this clonotype was seen a few times. The rearrangement links TRBV5-1 to TRBJ2-3; 7 nucleotides agree with TRBD1. The CDR3 is 18 residues long. Germline V lookup: CDR1 SGHRS, CDR2 YFSETQ. Trimming cost V 0 bases and J 0 bases; bases outside gene matches: 10. The chain's CDR3 is CASSLGNRGIFSTDTQYF. Written as DNA, the CDR3 is TGCGCCAGCAGCTTGGGCAACAGGGGAATCTTTAGCACAGATACGCAGTATTTT.

The CDR3 DNA follows: TGCGCCAGCAGCTTGGGAGCGGACGGCGATGAGCAGTTCTTC. As protein: CASSLGADGDEQFF. The V and J genes are TRBV5-1 and TRBJ2-1; tentative D call: TRBD2 (5 bases). There are 14 residues in the CDR3. Germline V lookup: CDR1 SGHRS, CDR2 YFSETQ. V was pared by 0 bases and J by 8 bases, with 12 bases between.

The CDR3 sequence: CASSVGWEAYNEQFF. The CDR3 DNA sequence: TGTGCCAGCAGCGTAGGGTGGGAGGCCTACAATGAGCAGTTCTTC. The chain is built from TRBV9 and TRBJ2-1; TRBD2 might be the D (6 bases). The V and J ends lost 0 bases and 2 bases respectively, with 9 bases between them. CDR1 and CDR2 from the germline V gene are SGDLS and YYNGEE. This CDR3 region has 15 residues.

J is TRBJ2-6 and V is TRBV4-2, with a possible D match to TRBD1 (6 bases). Germline CDR1 and CDR2: LGHNA and YNFKEQ. The CDR3 is 17 residues long. Trimming stripped 4 bases from V and 0 bases from J, with 13 bases between. The CDR3 nucleotides are TGTGCCAGCAGCCTCAAGCCGACAGGCTCTGGGGCCAACGTCCTGACTTTC. It encodes CASSLKPTGSGANVLTF.

The rearrangement joins TRBV29-1 to TRBJ2-7, with D uncertain. Trimming removed 5 bases from V and 2 bases from J, with 10 bases in between. The CDR3 length is 12 residues. The germline CDR1 and CDR2 sequences are SQVTM and ANQGSEA. DNA of the CDR3: TGCAGCGTTATGCCAGTTCCCTACGAGCAGTACTTC. This codes for CSVMPVPYEQYF.

The CDR3 is CASSLSGPDEQYF. CDR3 coding DNA: TGTGCCAGCAGCCTTAGCGGGCCGGACGAGCAGTACTTC. The chain uses TRBV11-1 and TRBJ2-7, with TRBD2 identical over 7 bases. Trimming at V came to 5 bases and at J to 5 bases, leaving 6 bases not matched to a gene. This CDR3 has 13 amino acids. CDR1 is SGHAT, CDR2 FQDESV, per germline (reference sequence).

The chain joins TRBV10-3 to TRBJ2-1, with a tentative D call TRBD1 (6 bases). The J call may be wrong; the DNA end is better matched by TRBJ2-7. The germline CDR1 and CDR2 sequences are ENHRY and SYGVKD. The CDR3 has 14 amino acids. DNA of the CDR3: TGTGCCAATAAGGGGGAAGGCTCCTACAATGAGCAGTACTTC. Translation gives CANKGEGSYNEQYF.

The gene calls are TRBV5-1 and TRBJ2-1; TRBD2 is a possible D gene (5 bases). The last part of the DNA fits TRBJ2-7 better; the J call may be wrong. Germline CDR1 SGHRS, CDR2 YFSETQ. There are 17 residues in the CDR3. The CDR3 DNA sequence: TGCGCCAGCAGCTTGGGGGGTTGGGTAGCGTCCTACAATGAGCAGTACTTC. Its translation: CASSLGGWVASYNEQYF.

The rearrangement links TRBV2 to TRBJ2-7; TRBD2 matches at 10 bases. V was clipped by 6 bases and J by 7 bases; unmatched bases: 12. This CDR3 is 15 amino acids long. Looked up from germline, CDR1 is SNHLY and CDR2 is FYNNEI. CDR3 sequence: CASSYSGGLNNEQYF. In DNA form, the CDR3 reads TGTGCCAGCAGCTATAGCGGGGGGCTTAACAATGAGCAGTACTTC. Drawing the rest from reference TRBV2 and TRBJ2-7, the complete variable domain is EPEVTQTPSHQVTQMGQEVILRCVPISNHLYFYWYRQILGQKVEFLVSFYNNEISEKSEIFDDQFSVERPDGSNFTLKIRSTKLEDSAMYFCASSYSGGLNNEQYFGPGTRLTVT.

The genes are TRBV9 and TRBJ2-5, with no clear D. The assigned J gene may be wrong: the sequence end matches TRBJ2-1 better. Germline V gene lookup returns CDR1 SGDLS and CDR2 YYNGEE. This CDR3 is 13 amino acids long. As DNA, the CDR3 is TGTGCCAGCAGCGTAGAACCACAAGAGACCCAGTTCTTC. As protein: CASSVEPQETQFF.

J is TRBJ2-1 and V is TRBV12-3 or TRBV12-4; 8 nucleotides match TRBD2. The DNA end is a closer match to TRBJ2-7, so the J assignment may be wrong. The CDR3 is made up of 16 amino acids. In nucleotides, the CDR3 is TGTGCCAGCAGTTTAGCCGGGAGGGCCGTCTACAATGAGCAGTACTTC. The encoded protein is CASSLAGRAVYNEQYF.

This clonotype occurred a few times. The chain joins TRBV14 to TRBJ2-4; D call uncertain. This CDR3 has 15 amino acids. Germline CDR1 and CDR2: SGHDN and FVKESK. V shed 1 base and J shed 3 bases, with 10 bases lying between them. As DNA, the CDR3 is TGTGCCAGCAGCCAAGCGAACTTCGGCAAAAACATTCAGTACTTC. It translates to CASSQANFGKNIQYF.

The gene calls are TRBV12-3 or TRBV12-4 and TRBJ1-1, with a weak D call TRBD1 (5 bases). This CDR3 is 16 amino acids long. With 3 bases removed from V and 6 bases from J, the gap between germline ends came to 20 bases. This CDR3 reads CASSLGNSLGVAEAFF. The CDR3 bases are TGTGCCAGCAGTTTGGGTAACAGCCTAGGGGTAGCTGAAGCTTTCTTT.

This clonotype has just a few counts. The rearrangement links TRBV4-2 to TRBJ2-2, with D possibly being TRBD2 (5 bases). Germline V lookup: CDR1 LGHNA, CDR2 YNFKEQ. The CDR3 is 18 residues long. The V and J ends lost 0 bases and 3 bases respectively, with 17 bases between them. The CDR3 sequence: CASSQEFGASTYTGELFF. CDR3 DNA: TGTGCCAGCAGCCAAGAATTCGGAGCTAGCACTTACACCGGGGAGCTGTTTTTT.

The chain links TRBV7-2 to TRBJ2-3; 11 nucleotides align to TRBD2. The length of the CDR3 is 15 residues. From germline, CDR1 is SGHTA and CDR2 FQGNSA. Trimming cost V 2 bases and J 7 bases; bases outside gene matches: 5. CDR3 coding DNA: TGTGCCAGCAGCTTATTAGCGGGGGGGCTTAATACGCAGTATTTT. Its protein is CASSLLAGGLNTQYF.

This clonotype was counted only a few times. The chain combines TRBV4-1 with TRBJ1-2, with D unresolved. Germline loops: CDR1 MGHRA, CDR2 YSYEKL. This CDR3 has 11 amino acids. Trimming pared 1 base from V and 9 bases from J, leaving 6 bases between. CDR3 sequence reads: CASSQADSYTF. The CDR3 DNA reads TGCGCCAGCAGCCAAGCCGACAGCTACACCTTC.

The V gene is TRBV25-1, the J gene TRBJ2-7, with 13 bases identical to TRBD2. Germline V gives CDR1 MGHDK, CDR2 SYGVNS. CDR3 size: 14 residues. V shed 7 bases and J 5 bases; nucleotides not matched to a gene: 5. In nucleotides, the CDR3 is TGTGCCAGCACAGGACTAGCGGGAGCAGACGAGCAGTACTTC. Protein: CASTGLAGADEQYF.